The sequence of this TCR beta chain was determined in a study of blood T cells in healthy people across ages. CDR1 and CDR2 (germline): SGDLS, YYNGEE. V lost 4 bases and J 0 bases, leaving 10 bases between the germline ends. This CDR3 is 14 amino acids long. Study-wide results and caveats: Naive CD4+ cell counts and diversity both ran higher in long-lived than in aged donors. Possibly, changes in expanded clonotypes were confounded because donor CMV status was unknown. PBMCs went unsorted, and a conclusive naive versus antigen-experienced comparison was therefore prevented.

This clonotype was detected a few times. The antigen is unknown. A J-beta primer mix and a sample-barcoded 5' primer were used in a second PCR of roughly 6 to 12 cycles. TCRdb fed the 5' RACE reads into MiXCR, producing one record per CDR3 protein. Here the sample spans roughly 500,000 distinct CDR3 sequences, 25% to 30% being singletons. The clonotype comes from an older woman in good health. Sequencing was done on a sample of blood. This chain connects TRBV9 to TRBJ2-5; D is undetermined. The CDR3, as DNA: TGTGCCAGCAGCCCGCGACCGAACCAAGAGACCCAGTACTTC. This translates into CASSPRPNQETQYF.